The text below deals with one TCR beta chain. This entry is derived from a study of blood T cells in healthy people across ages. Primed by a sample-barcoded 5' primer and a J-beta primer mix, a second PCR proceeded for 7 to 11 cycles. TCRdb re-called the 5' RACE reads through MiXCR, storing one row per CDR3 protein. Found here are fewer than 1,000,000 distinct CDR3 sequences, approximately 48% of them singletons; the top ten hold under 20%. The CDR3 covers 13 residues. V lost 5 bases, J lost 6 bases, and 12 bases lay in between. The germline V gene encodes CDR1 SGHVS and CDR2 FNYEAQ. Researchers collected ten milliliters of peripheral blood from every single donor.

This TCR came from a man in his fifties or sixties in good health. The J gene is TRBJ2-3, the V gene TRBV7-6; D perhaps matches TRBD2 (6 bases). Sequenced input: blood. The CDR3 region is CASSVVREDTQYF. In DNA form, the CDR3 reads TGTGCCAGCAGCGTAGTTCGGGAGGATACGCAGTATTTT.